This entry lists 24 T cell receptor beta chains sequenced from one sample in a study of CD8 T cells in ankylosing spondylitis. For these receptors, no antigen is known. Findings of the study overall: Apparently characteristic of ankylosing spondylitis blood was a TCR beta motif (about eight highly homologous variants).

Using its own MiXCR run on the 5' RACE reads, TCRdb lists one record per CDR3 protein. The sample has about 460,000 distinct CDR3 sequences, roughly 5% seen once. Sequenced: blood, either unsorted or a sorted T cell fraction (not recorded which). These receptors originate from a male donor with ankylosing spondylitis.

On this clonotype itself: This CDR3 is missing its conserved last phenylalanine or tryptophan, likely due to a read error. The V and J genes are TRBV20-1 and TRBJ2-7, with 7 nucleotides matching TRBD2. With 1 base clipped from V and 3 bases from J, the junction kept 3 bases outside the gene matches. The CDR3 totals 13 residues. Germline V CDR1 and CDR2: DFQATT, SNEGSKA (reference sequence). Here the CDR3 reads CSARAGGFYEQYL. CDR3 coding DNA: TGCAGTGCTAGAGCCGGGGGGTTCTACGAGCAGTACCTC.

This chain uses TRBV7-2 with TRBJ1-2, with D perhaps TRBD1 (6 bases). Germline loops: CDR1 SGHTA, CDR2 FQGNSA. The CDR3 runs 15 residues. Trimming removed 4 bases from V and 4 bases from J, with 16 bases in between. The chain's CDR3 is CASSYAPQGIYGYTF. DNA for the CDR3: TGTGCCAGCAGCTACGCACCGCAGGGGATCTATGGCTACACCTTC. The variable domain in full, with the rest retrieved from reference TRBV7-2 and TRBJ1-2, is GAGVSQSPSNKVTEKGKDVELRCDPISGHTALYWYRQSLGQGLEFLIYFQGNSAPDKSGLPSDRFSAERTGGSVSTLTIQRTQQEDSAVYLCASSYAPQGIYGYTFGSGTRLTVV.

The rearrangement uses TRBV20-1 and TRBJ2-7; the D gene is possibly TRBD2 (5 bases). V lost 5 bases, J lost 5 bases, and 10 bases lay in between. The CDR3 covers 11 residues. CDR1 is DFQATT, CDR2 SNEGSKA, per germline (reference sequence). CDR3 DNA: TGCAGTGCTGGGAGCTTCAACGAGCAGTACTTC. Protein sequence: CSAGSFNEQYF.

This clonotype was seen many times. This chain links TRBV29-1 with TRBJ1-4, with D possibly TRBD1 on 6 matching bases. CDR1 SQVTM and CDR2 ANQGSEA come from the germline V gene. The CDR3 consists of 14 residues. Between the trimmed V and J ends, which lost 1 base and 5 bases, there was a span of 11 bases. This CDR3 reads CSVEGPGGNEKLFF. CDR3 bases: TGCAGCGTTGAAGGGCCTGGGGGCAATGAAAAACTGTTTTTT.

This clonotype has a count of ten or more. This chain joins TRBV7-2 and TRBJ1-4; 7 positions match TRBD1. This CDR3 is built from 17 residues. V lost 1 base, J lost 3 bases, and 8 bases stayed unmatched. Germline lookup yields CDR1 SGHTA and CDR2 FQGNSA. CDR3 protein: CASSLGPGGGPNEKLFF. The CDR3 nucleotides read TGTGCCAGCAGCTTAGGTCCAGGGGGAGGACCTAATGAAAAACTGTTTTTT.

This clonotype was seen ten or more times. This chain joins TRBV12-3 or TRBV12-4 and TRBJ2-1, with 9 bases aligning to TRBD2. The CDR3 totals 16 residues. Trimming took 8 bases from V and 0 from J; bases not matched to a gene: 8. The CDR3: CASRGSGGSSYNEQFF. DNA of the CDR3: TGTGCCAGCCGGGGTAGCGGGGGCAGCTCCTACAATGAGCAGTTCTTC.

This clonotype was observed many times. The chain combines TRBV4-3 with TRBJ1-2; D possibly corresponds to TRBD1 (6 bases). This CDR3 is 16 amino acids long. V was clipped by 5 bases and J by 4 bases, with 20 bases between them. The germline V gene has CDR1 LGHNA and CDR2 YSLEER. CDR3 sequence: CASSNGAGEEGYGYTF. The CDR3 nucleotides read TGCGCCAGCAGCAACGGAGCAGGGGAAGAAGGCTATGGCTACACCTTC.

This clonotype occurred many times. The chain employs TRBV7-9 and TRBJ2-1; 9 positions agree with TRBD2. CDR3 length: 14 amino acids. With 3 bases clipped from V and 6 bases from J, the junction kept 3 bases outside the gene matches. The V gene's germline CDR1 is SEHNR and CDR2 FQNEAQ (reference sequence). The CDR3, as DNA: TGTGCCAGCAGCTTGGGACTAGCTGCCAATGAGCAGTTCTTC. It yields the protein CASSLGLAANEQFF.

In its sample, this clonotype was seen many times. The CDR3 sequence: CSGTPGSKNIQYF. The CDR3 nucleotides read TGCAGCGGGACGCCGGGGTCGAAAAACATTCAGTACTTC. The chain has TRBV29-1 and TRBJ2-4, with D maybe TRBD2 (5 bases). Germline V gene sequence: CDR1 SQVTM, CDR2 ANQGSEA. The CDR3 is made up of 13 amino acids. Trimming removed 7 bases at V and 4 bases at J, with 14 bases between.

Ten or more counts support this clonotype. The rearrangement uses TRBV7-9 and TRBJ2-2; D unclear. CDR3 length: 14 amino acids. The V gene lost 5 bases and the J gene lost 4 bases, with 11 bases spanning the gap. Germline V CDR1 and CDR2: SEHNR, FQNEAQ (reference sequence). DNA for the CDR3: TGTGCCAGCAGCCGGCAATTGGGCACCGGGGAGCTGTTTTTT. Translation gives CASSRQLGTGELFF. Filled out from reference TRBV7-9 and TRBJ2-2, the complete variable domain reads DTGVSQNPRHKITKRGQNVTFRCDPISEHNRLYWYRQTLGQGPEFLTYFQNEAQLEKSRLLSDRFSAERPKGSFSTLEIQRTEQGDSAMYLCASSRQLGTGELFFGEGSRLTVL.

This clonotype was observed at least ten times. This sequence joins TRBV20-1 and TRBJ2-7; 11 nucleotides line up with TRBD2. After removal of 6 bases from V and 5 bases from J, the junction contained 9 bases not matched to a gene. This CDR3 spans 14 amino acids. Per germline, CDR1 DFQATT and CDR2 SNEGSKA (reference sequence). CDR3 amino acids: CSALTSGSLDEQYF. Written as DNA, the CDR3 is TGCAGTGCATTAACTAGCGGGAGTTTGGACGAGCAGTACTTC.

This clonotype was counted ten times or more. V and J are TRBV20-1 and TRBJ2-3; TRBD2 is a possible D gene (6 bases). The CDR3 covers 10 residues. Germline-derived CDR1 and CDR2 are DFQATT and SNEGSKA (reference sequence). The CDR3 loop reads CAGREDTQYF. CDR3 bases: TGCGCGGGGAGAGAGGATACGCAGTATTTT.

This clonotype was found a few times. The chain combines TRBV18 with TRBJ1-5, with a weak D call TRBD1 (5 bases). V dropped 6 bases and J dropped 5 bases, with 14 bases sitting between them. Germline lookup yields CDR1 KGHSH and CDR2 LQKENI. The CDR3 covers 14 residues. The CDR3 coding sequence is TGTGCCAGCTCGGACACTGGCGGGGATCAGCCCCAGCATTTT. Translating it yields CASSDTGGDQPQHF.

The sample holds many counts of this clonotype. The rearrangement uses TRBV30 and TRBJ1-1; D is undetermined. The CDR3 covers 11 residues. Germline loops: CDR1 GTSNPN, CDR2 SVGIG (reference sequence). The V and J ends lost 3 bases and 10 bases respectively, with 12 bases between them. The CDR3, as DNA: TGTGCCTGGAGGAGGTCGGCACGAGCTTTCTTT. Amino acids: CAWRRSARAFF.

This chain links TRBV10-1 with TRBJ1-2; D unresolved. This CDR3 spans 10 amino acids. Germline V gene data show CDR1 as WNHNN and CDR2 as SYGVQD (reference sequence). The V and J ends lost 8 bases and 7 bases respectively, with 8 bases between them. In nucleotides, the CDR3 is TGCGCCAGCGGAACGGGTGGCTACACCTTC. Protein product: CASGTGGYTF.

On this clonotype itself: This may arise from a read error, as a much more abundant clone is one base away. This chain links TRBV20-1 with TRBJ2-7; 8 bases align to TRBD1. V shed 5 bases and J 2 bases; nucleotides not matched to a gene: 8. Germline V lookup: CDR1 DFQATT, CDR2 SNEGSKA (reference sequence). The CDR3 extends over 14 amino acids. CDR3 bases: TGCAGTGCTGGGGCGACAGGGGCCACCTACGAGCAGTACTTC. Translated, it gives CSAGATGATYEQYF.

This clonotype turned up a few times. The chain recombines TRBV6-5 with TRBJ2-4; D is unclear. CDR1 and CDR2 (germline): MNHEY, SVGAGI. The CDR3 runs 15 residues. Trimming stripped 5 bases from V and 3 bases from J, with 14 bases between. The CDR3 sequence is CASSRSVVGKNIQYF. CDR3 sequence (DNA): TGTGCCAGCAGTCGCTCGGTTGTCGGCAAAAACATTCAGTACTTC.

The table lists this clonotype with many counts. This chain joins TRBV7-6 and TRBJ2-2, with 9 bases fitting TRBD2. The CDR3 totals 18 residues. Germline CDR1 SGHVS, CDR2 FNYEAQ. V lost 1 base to trimming and J lost 5 bases; unmatched junction nucleotides: 11. The CDR3 DNA reads TGTGCCAGCAGCTTAGAGGCTAGCGGGGTCCTCTTTACCGGGGAGCTGTTTTTT. Translation: CASSLEASGVLFTGELFF.

This clonotype showed up many times. The germline gene is not matched at one end of the junction; a read error may be the cause. The CDR3 nucleotides read TGTGCCAGCAGCTTAGCTACGTACAATGAGCAGTTCTTC. Its protein is CASSLATYNEQFF. The rearrangement uses TRBV5-1 and TRBJ2-1; no definite D call. The CDR3 covers 13 residues. Germline V CDR1 and CDR2: SGHRS, YFSETQ.

This clonotype was seen many times. V gene TRBV29-1 combines with J gene TRBJ1-2; possibly TRBD1 for D (5 bases). The CDR3 runs to 14 residues. Germline lookup yields CDR1 SQVTM and CDR2 ANQGSEA. V was shortened by 3 bases and J by 0 bases, with 11 bases between the two germline ends. CDR3 DNA sequence: TGCAGCGTTGATAGGGACGGCGCTAACTATGGCTACACCTTC. The encoded protein is CSVDRDGANYGYTF.

This clonotype appeared many times. The rearrangement uses TRBV20-1 and TRBJ2-5, with a weak D call TRBD2 (5 bases). The CDR3 contains 10 residues. The V end lost 4 bases, the J end lost 5 bases, and 5 bases lay between the germline ends. Germline CDR1 DFQATT, CDR2 SNEGSKA (reference sequence). The CDR3 is CSAKRETQYF. The CDR3 DNA reads TGCAGTGCTAAGCGGGAGACCCAGTACTTC.

This clonotype was seen repeatedly, ten times or more. This sequence joins TRBV5-4 and TRBJ2-5; tentative D call: TRBD2 (6 bases). Germline V gene lookup returns CDR1 SGHNT and CDR2 YYREEE (reference sequence). This CDR3 spans 19 amino acids. Trimming left V 4 bases short and J 0 bases short, with 25 bases between. In nucleotides, the CDR3 is TGTGCCAGCAGCCTGGTCGTTGGACACGGCGGGGAGTACCAAGAGACCCAGTACTTC. Its protein is CASSLVVGHGGEYQETQYF.

This clonotype was counted at least ten times. This chain uses TRBV27 with TRBJ2-1; TRBD2 matches at 13 bases. Germline trimming cut 4 bases from V and 8 bases from J; bases unmatched to any gene: 8. The CDR3 runs to 16 residues. From germline, CDR1 is MNHEY and CDR2 SMNVEV (reference sequence). The CDR3 sequence: CASSSPTSGGAYEQFF. In DNA, the CDR3 is TGTGCCAGCAGTTCCCCCACTAGCGGGGGGGCCTATGAGCAGTTCTTC.

This clonotype was detected many times. The CDR3 spells CSAMIGGYTF. The CDR3 DNA sequence: TGCAGTGCTATGATTGGAGGCTACACCTTC. The chain links TRBV20-1 to TRBJ1-2; D is ambiguous. V was shortened by 4 bases and J by 8 bases, with 8 bases between the two germline ends. The CDR3 covers 10 residues. CDR1 DFQATT and CDR2 SNEGSKA come from the germline V gene (reference sequence).